This T cell receptor (beta chain) was sequenced for a study of OX40 agonist ivuxolimab in advanced cancers. Study-wide findings and caveats: Some nonresponders likewise displayed low normalized T-cell clonal expansion. Relative to CD4+, CD8+ T cells held more expanded clones on average.

Only in-frame clones appear in the TCRdb table, and some are missing; sequencing was by immunoSEQ multiplex PCR. The repertoire holds 35,000 to 40,000 clones, 88% seen once, with under 15% in the top ten. Regarding this clone: Its antigen is unknown.

The germline CDR1 and CDR2 sequences are MNHNS and SASEGT. The ends were cut back, 1 base at V and 6 bases at J, with 18 bases in the middle. This CDR3 region has 16 residues. The sequence was obtained from an adult with an advanced solid tumor such as melanoma, head and neck, liver or kidney cancer. This chain connects TRBV6-1 to TRBJ1-2, with a possible D match to TRBD1 (6 bases). This specimen was CD4+ or CD8+ T cells sorted from blood, taken in a trial of the OX40 agonist ivuxolimab. CDR3 nucleotide sequence: TGTGCCAGCAGTGAAGGTCTGGGGACGGGGGGCGATGGCTACACCTTC. This codes for CASSEGLGTGGDGYTF.